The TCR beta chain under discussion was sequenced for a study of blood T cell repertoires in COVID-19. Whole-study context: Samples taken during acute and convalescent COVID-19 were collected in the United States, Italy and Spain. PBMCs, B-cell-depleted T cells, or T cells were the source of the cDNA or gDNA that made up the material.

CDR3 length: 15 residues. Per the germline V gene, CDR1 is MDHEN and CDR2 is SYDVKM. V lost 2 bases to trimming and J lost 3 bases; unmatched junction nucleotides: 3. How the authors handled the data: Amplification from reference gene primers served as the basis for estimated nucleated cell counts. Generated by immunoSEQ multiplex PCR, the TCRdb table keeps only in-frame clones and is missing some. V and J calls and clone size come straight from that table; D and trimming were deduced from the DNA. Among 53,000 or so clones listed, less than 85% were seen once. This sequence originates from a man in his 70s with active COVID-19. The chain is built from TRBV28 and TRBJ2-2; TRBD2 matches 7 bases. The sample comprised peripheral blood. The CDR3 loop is CASSLASGYTGELFF. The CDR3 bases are TGTGCCAGCAGTTTAGCTAGCGGTTACACCGGGGAGCTGTTTTTT.